This T cell receptor (beta chain) was documented in a study of T cells after posttransplantation cyclophosphamide. Study-wide results and caveats: Recipient CMV seropositivity and CMV reactivation strongly tracked TRB clonality. Later blood repertoires were often dominated by clones from the donor CD8+ memory compartment. Blood and skin or GI T cell repertoires showed limited TRB overlap.

Peripheral blood was collected from the related graft donor on the marrow donation day. Concerning this clone itself: Antigen: not known.

TCRdb keeps only in-frame clones here, not all; method: immunoSEQ multiplex PCR. The repertoire has about 41,000 clones, none seen only once; the ten largest take about 6.2%. Specimen: PBMCs. The origin of this receptor is a man younger than 40 in good health and a related stem cell transplant donor.

CDR3 DNA: TGTGCCAGCACCTCGTCCGAGGGGCCGGAGACCCAGTACTTC. Its protein is CASTSSEGPETQYF. The chain has TRBV27 and TRBJ2-5; TRBD1 or TRBD2 may be the D gene (5 bases each). V shed 7 bases and J shed 5 bases, with 17 bases lying between them. The CDR3 runs 14 residues. The germline gives CDR1 MNHEY, CDR2 SMNVEV (reference sequence).